This T cell receptor beta chain is from a study of T cells in Graves' hyperthyroidism and ophthalmopathy. Germline lookup yields CDR1 MNHNS and CDR2 SASEGT. Trimming at V came to 6 bases and at J to 4 bases, leaving 7 bases not matched to a gene. The CDR3 extends over 16 amino acids. Researchers amplified the TCR beta CDR3 regions from RNA transcripts. A first-round RT-PCR of the TCR CDR3 used the HTBI primer set. TCRdb re-called the multiplex PCR reads through MiXCR, storing one row per CDR3 protein. The table records approximately 380,000 distinct CDR3 sequences, around 15% of them present only once. This clonotype occurred a few times.

Sequencing used blood. The J gene is TRBJ2-5, the V gene TRBV6-1; TRBD2 aligns across 14 bases. This sequence originates from a man aged 45-60 years with Graves' ophthalmopathy. CDR3 DNA sequence: TGTGCCAGCAGGGAACCGGGACTAGCGGGAGTAGAGACCCAGTACTTC. Amino acids: CASREPGLAGVETQYF.